This T cell receptor (beta chain) came from a study of cytomegalovirus exposure and HLA in healthy donors. This clone turned up a few times. Primers for the PCR totalled 60 Vbeta and 13 Jbeta. The repertoire was sequenced with immunoSEQ multiplex PCR; TCRdb's copy has only in-frame clones and lacks some. The table has around 170,000 clones, roughly 85% seen once. V lost 0 bases to trimming and J lost 1 base, with 5 bases between them. CDR3 length: 13 amino acids. Germline CDR1 SGHDT, CDR2 YYEEEE. The J gene is TRBJ2-7, the V gene TRBV5-6; D is ambiguous. The sample consisted of PBMCs. This TCR was sampled from a woman in her 40s in good health and CMV-seronegative. CDR3 in amino acids: CASSLGVSYEQYF. The CDR3 bases are TGTGCCAGCAGCTTGGGAGTTTCCTACGAGCAGTACTTC.